Presented here are 14 T cell receptor beta chains from one specimen sequenced in a study of OX40 agonist ivuxolimab in advanced cancers. The data were produced by immunoSEQ multiplex PCR, yet TCRdb's version contains in-frame clones alone and is incomplete. The data contain more than 80,000 clones, roughly 91% of them seen just once; the ten biggest clones take up around 0.31%. The sample consisted of CD4+ or CD8+ T cells sorted from blood, taken in a trial of the OX40 agonist ivuxolimab. The receptors were gathered from an adult with an advanced solid tumor such as melanoma, head and neck, liver or kidney cancer.

This chain connects TRBV5-1 to TRBJ2-7; possibly TRBD2 for D (5 bases). V was clipped by 3 bases and J by 0 bases, with 10 bases between them. Per germline, CDR1 SGHRS and CDR2 YFSETQ. The CDR3 has 14 amino acids. CDR3 coding DNA: TGCGCCAGCAGCTCCCGGGGATACTCCTACGAGCAGTACTTC. Translated: CASSSRGYSYEQYF.

The rearrangement joins TRBV11-2 to TRBJ2-3, with 8 bases aligning to TRBD1. Germline CDR1 SGHAT, CDR2 FQNNGV. The CDR3 runs to 16 residues. After removal of 5 bases from V and 4 bases from J, the junction contained 11 bases not matched to a gene. The CDR3, as DNA: TGTGCCAGCAGCCAGGGGGCAGCGGCCTTCGCAGATACGCAGTATTTT. Its translation: CASSQGAAAFADTQYF.

The CDR3 loop is CASSQGGRGAGEKLFF. CDR3 coding DNA: TGCGCCAGCAGCCAAGGGGGAAGAGGGGCGGGTGAAAAACTGTTTTTT. This chain uses TRBV4-3 with TRBJ1-4, with D perhaps TRBD1 (5 bases). CDR3 length: 16 residues. The germline V gene has CDR1 LGHNA and CDR2 YSLEER. The V and J ends lost 1 base and 7 bases respectively, with 16 bases between them.

V and J are TRBV6-6 and TRBJ2-7, with D tentatively TRBD2 (6 bases). The J call could be wrong; TRBJ2-5 is a better fit for the DNA end. Germline V CDR1 and CDR2: MNHNY, SVGAGI (reference sequence). The CDR3 length is 14 residues. CDR3 nucleotide sequence: TGTGCCAGCAGTTACAACGGGGAGGAAGAGACCCAGTACTTC. This translates into CASSYNGEEETQYF.

The CDR3 protein is CASSQAWTVNTEAFF. The CDR3 DNA sequence: TGCGCCAGCAGCCAAGCTTGGACGGTGAACACTGAAGCTTTCTTT. This sequence joins TRBV4-3 and TRBJ1-1; D unresolved. Trimming left V 1 base short and J 0 bases short, with 9 bases between. The germline V gene encodes CDR1 LGHNA and CDR2 YSLEER. There are 15 residues in the CDR3.

The chain employs TRBV6-5 and TRBJ2-5, with D uncertain. In germline, CDR1 is MNHEY, CDR2 SVGAGI. The V and J ends lost 2 bases and 5 bases respectively, with 15 bases between them. CDR3 length equals 15 residues. The CDR3 nucleotides are TGTGCCAGCAGTTACCGAGTTTTATCGGCCGAGACCCAGTACTTC. Translation: CASSYRVLSAETQYF.

The CDR3 DNA is TGTGCCAGCAGTTTAAACAGGCGAGACTACACCTTC. Encoded protein: CASSLNRRDYTF. The gene calls are TRBV28 and TRBJ1-2, with D tentatively TRBD1 (5 bases). The germline V and J ends were trimmed by 2 bases and 10 bases, with 11 bases remaining between them. Germline CDR1 reads MDHEN; CDR2 reads SYDVKM. This CDR3 is 12 amino acids long.

The chain recombines TRBV5-1 with TRBJ1-4, with D possibly being TRBD1 (6 bases). V lost 0 bases and J 5 bases, leaving 8 bases between the germline ends. CDR1 SGHRS and CDR2 YFSETQ come from the germline V gene. The length of the CDR3 is 14 residues. Here the CDR3 reads CASSLGDTNEKLFF. In DNA, the CDR3 is TGCGCCAGCAGCTTGGGGGACACAAATGAAAAACTGTTTTTT.

The chain links TRBV19 to TRBJ2-7; 13 bases line up with TRBD2. The V segment lost 7 bases and the J segment 4 bases; nucleotides outside the gene matches: 4. This CDR3 comprises 14 residues. Germline-derived CDR1 and CDR2 are LNHDA and SQIVND (reference sequence). CDR3 amino acids: CASKRTSGSYEQYF. CDR3 DNA sequence: TGTGCCAGTAAGAGGACTAGCGGGAGTTACGAGCAGTACTTC. The variable domain in full, completed from reference TRBV19 and TRBJ2-7, reads DGGITQSPKYLFRKEGQNVTLSCEQNLNHDAMYWYRQDPGQGLRLIYYSQIVNDFQKGDIAEGYSVSREKKESFPLTVTSAQKNPTAFYLCASKRTSGSYEQYFGPGTRLTVT.

The chain uses TRBV7-9 and TRBJ2-5, with TRBD2 matching over 10 bases. This CDR3 comprises 14 residues. Germline lookup yields CDR1 SEHNR and CDR2 FQNEAQ (reference sequence). The trim removed 3 bases at V and 5 bases at J, leaving 3 bases unmatched. The CDR3 spells CASSLSSGSETQYF. CDR3 coding DNA: TGTGCCAGCAGCTTGTCTAGCGGGAGTGAGACCCAGTACTTC.

The V call is TRBV5-1, the J call TRBJ2-1; D possibly corresponds to TRBD2 (6 bases). V lost 0 bases and J lost 8, with 18 bases in between. This CDR3 spans 16 amino acids. CDR1 and CDR2 (germline): SGHRS, YFSETQ. CDR3 sequence (DNA): TGCGCCAGCAGCTTGGGGTCTACTACGGGAGTAGATGAGCAGTTCTTC. It encodes CASSLGSTTGVDEQFF.

This clone has a single count. The rearrangement joins TRBV4-1 to TRBJ2-1, with TRBD2 as a possible D gene (5 bases). The CDR3 loop spans 16 amino acids. Trimming took 1 base from V and 6 from J, leaving 16 bases between them. Germline V gene sequence: CDR1 MGHRA, CDR2 YSYEKL. The CDR3 sequence: CASSQGTATKFNEQFF. The CDR3 DNA reads TGCGCCAGCAGCCAAGGTACTGCGACTAAGTTCAATGAGCAGTTCTTC.

The CDR3 region has the DNA TGTGCCAGCAGTGAATTACCAGGGGTCCCCCAGCATTTT. Translated, it gives CASSELPGVPQHF. The rearrangement uses TRBV2 and TRBJ1-5, with TRBD1 as a possible D gene (6 bases). This CDR3 is built from 13 residues. Per the germline V gene, CDR1 is SNHLY and CDR2 is FYNNEI. The V end lost 2 bases, the J end lost 10 bases, and 12 bases lay between the germline ends.

The chain couples TRBV5-1 to TRBJ2-7; 9 bases are a match to TRBD1. J lost 3 bases, V lost 3 bases, and 4 bases had no gene match. Germline CDR1 is SGHRS and CDR2 is YFSETQ. This CDR3 is 14 amino acids long. The CDR3 nucleotides read TGCGCCAGCAGCTCTCCGGGACAGGGCTACGAGCAGTACTTC. It encodes CASSSPGQGYEQYF. Looking up the rest from reference TRBV5-1 and TRBJ2-7 gives the full variable domain: KAGVTQTPRYLIKTRGQQVTLSCSPISGHRSVSWYQQTPGQGLQFLFEYFSETQRNKGNFPGRFSGRQFSNSRSEMNVSTLELGDSALYLCASSSPGQGYEQYFGPGTRLTVT.